A selection of T cell receptor beta chains follows, all from one sample in a study of cytomegalovirus exposure and HLA in healthy donors. The table came from immunoSEQ multiplex PCR; TCRdb's copy has only in-frame clones and leaves some out. This sample yields roughly 170,000 clones, of which roughly four fifths are seen a single time; roughly 0.76% belongs to the top ten. The sequenced sample was PBMCs. These TCRs come from a female donor in good health and CMV-seronegative. CDR3s include the opening cysteine and the closing phenylalanine or tryptophan. The order of the fields is CDR3 length, V gene, CDR3 protein.

>17|TRBV10-3
CAISEGQRFSSGNTIYF
>15|TRBV7-2
CASSLVLAGAGELFF
>24|TRBV13
CASSLFLRHGGRTTLQTTQETQYF
>15|TRBV5-1
CASSFTTGGGEKLFF
>15|TRBV4-3
CASSRSDSSNYGYTF
>15|TRBV9
CASSRQAGKQETQYF
>15|TRBV5-1
CASSLGTATNEKLFF
>14|TRBV7-2
CASSSASRPGELFF
>16|TRBV6-5
CASSYSTTGRNSPLHF
>16|TRBV7-3
CASSLTTSLVYNEQFF
>17|TRBV18
CASSPGVRTGGGETQYF
>16|TRBV28
CASSTTWGQGFFEAFF
>12|TRBV28
CASTPPRGPQYF
>16|TRBV6-6
CASSYPGGEGNQPQHF
>17|TRBV2
CASSVQGSLRSNQPQHF
>13|TRBV7-9
CASSLANRETQYF